Below are 14 T cell receptor beta chains sequenced from a single sample in a study of cytomegalovirus exposure and HLA in healthy donors. Primers: 60 Vbeta forward and 13 Jbeta reverse. TCRdb keeps only in-frame clones here, not all; method: immunoSEQ multiplex PCR. The table has roughly 160,000 clones, around 83% seen once. The specimen was PBMCs. These receptors all come from a man younger than 40 in good health and CMV-seropositive.

The chain recombines TRBV19 with TRBJ2-4; D might be TRBD2 (6 bases). Germline V gene lookup returns CDR1 LNHDA and CDR2 SQIVND (reference sequence). V was shortened by 10 bases and J by 7 bases, with 20 bases between the two germline ends. There are 14 residues in the CDR3. CDR3 DNA: TGTGCCACCTCCGGTTCACGACGGGGGAACATTCAGTACTTC. It translates to CATSGSRRGNIQYF.

The chain employs TRBV7-9 and TRBJ1-1; 9 positions match TRBD1. This CDR3 has 15 amino acids. Germline V CDR1 and CDR2: SEHNR, FQNEAQ (reference sequence). The trim removed 5 bases at V and 4 bases at J, leaving 8 bases unmatched. The DNA of the CDR3 is TGTGCCAGCAGCCAAGGGACAGGGATAGGCACTGAAGCTTTCTTT. Protein: CASSQGTGIGTEAFF.

This sequence joins TRBV4-2 and TRBJ2-3, with TRBD2 matching over 9 bases. Germline assignment: CDR1 LGHNA and CDR2 YNFKEQ. Losses at the gene ends were 0 bases for V and 2 bases for J; bases not matched to a gene: 9. The CDR3 is made up of 18 amino acids. The CDR3 DNA reads TGTGCCAGCAGCCAAGAAAAAATAGCTAGCGGGGTCACAGATACGCAGTATTTT. As protein: CASSQEKIASGVTDTQYF.

The chain couples TRBV30 to TRBJ2-2, with 7 bases identical to TRBD1. J gave up 6 bases and V 0 bases, and 7 bases lay outside the gene matches. The CDR3 covers 15 residues. Per germline, CDR1 GTSNPN and CDR2 SVGIG (reference sequence). Here the CDR3 DNA reads TGTGCCTGGAGTGTGGCTACAGGGGTCGCCGGGGAGCTGTTTTTT. Protein: CAWSVATGVAGELFF.

This clone has only one observation. The chain employs TRBV27 and TRBJ2-2; 8 nucleotides agree with TRBD2. The J segment lost 4 bases and the V segment lost 5 bases, leaving 3 bases of the junction unmatched. Per the germline V gene, CDR1 is MNHEY and CDR2 is SMNVEV (reference sequence). The CDR3 loop spans 14 amino acids. Here the CDR3 DNA reads TGTGCCAGCAGTAGCGGGAGAAGCACCGGGGAGCTGTTTTTT. This gives the protein CASSSGRSTGELFF.

The chain carries TRBV2 and TRBJ2-7; TRBD2 matches at 8 bases. Trimming removed 8 bases from V and 3 bases from J; junction bases left unmatched: 6. The germline CDR1 and CDR2 sequences are SNHLY and FYNNEI. The CDR3 consists of 13 residues. CDR3 loop: CASGAGGRYEQYV. CDR3 DNA: TGTGCCAGCGGGGCGGGAGGCCGCTACGAGCAGTACGTC.

The V and J genes are TRBV18 and TRBJ2-7, with 12 positions matching TRBD1. This CDR3 region has 15 residues. Germline V gene sequence: CDR1 KGHSH, CDR2 LQKENI. With 0 bases clipped from V and 6 bases from J, the junction kept 3 bases outside the gene matches. The CDR3 sequence is CASSPPGQGASEQYF. DNA for the CDR3: TGTGCCAGCTCACCACCGGGACAGGGGGCGTCCGAGCAGTACTTC. Combining the CDR3 with reference TRBV18 and TRBJ2-7 gives the whole variable domain NAGVMQNPRHLVRRRGQEARLRCSPMKGHSHVYWYRQLPEEGLKFMVYLQKENIIDESGMPKERFSAEFPKEGPSILRIQQVVRGDSAAYFCASSPPGQGASEQYFGPGTRLTVT.

The V gene is TRBV5-8, the J gene TRBJ2-3, with D maybe TRBD1 (6 bases). The germline gives CDR1 SGHTS, CDR2 YDEGEE. There are 16 residues in the CDR3. The V and J ends lost 0 bases and 2 bases respectively, with 13 bases between them. CDR3 protein: CASSLGQGFFTDTQYF. CDR3 bases: TGTGCCAGCAGCTTGGGTCAGGGGTTTTTCACAGATACGCAGTATTTT.

The rearrangement links TRBV10-3 to TRBJ2-1; 16 nucleotides align to TRBD2. Trimming removed 6 bases from V and 8 bases from J; junction bases left unmatched: 4. The CDR3 has 15 amino acids. CDR1 ENHRY and CDR2 SYGVKD come from the germline V gene. CDR3 nucleotides: TGTGCCATCAGGGGGACTAGCGGGAGGGACGATGAGCAGTTCTTC. Translation: CAIRGTSGRDDEQFF.

The chain employs TRBV15 and TRBJ1-2, with D unclear. V was trimmed by 1 base and J by 7 bases, leaving 19 bases between them. The V gene's germline CDR1 is LNHNV and CDR2 YYDKDF (reference sequence). The CDR3 consists of 16 residues. The CDR3: CATSRAASTTIFGYTF. CDR3 DNA sequence: TGTGCCACCAGCAGAGCGGCATCGACAACGATCTTTGGCTACACCTTC.

CDR3 sequence reads: CASSSGGGEAYEQYF. CDR3 DNA sequence: TGTGCCAGCAGCTCGGGGGGCGGGGAAGCCTACGAGCAGTACTTC. The rearrangement links TRBV5-4 to TRBJ2-7, with D tentatively TRBD2 (7 bases). CDR3 length: 15 amino acids. CDR1 is SGHNT, CDR2 YYREEE, per germline (reference sequence). Between the trimmed V and J ends, which lost 3 bases and 2 bases, there was a span of 15 bases.

Points on this clone: Other nucleotide sequences from this sample produce the same CDR3. This sequence joins TRBV7-9 and TRBJ1-2, with D possibly TRBD1 on 6 matching bases. Germline V gene data show CDR1 as SEHNR and CDR2 as FQNEAQ (reference sequence). V dropped 1 base and J dropped 0 bases, with 6 bases sitting between them. CDR3 size: 14 residues. The CDR3 bases are TGTGCCAGCAGCTTAGGACAGGCTAACTATGGCTACACCTTC. As protein: CASSLGQANYGYTF.

J is TRBJ1-6 and V is TRBV6-5; 10 bases map to TRBD1. V lost 2 bases to trimming and J lost 7 bases; unmatched junction nucleotides: 2. Germline V gene sequence: CDR1 MNHEY, CDR2 SVGAGI. This CDR3 comprises 15 residues. CDR3 in amino acids: CASSYMDRGNSPLHF. CDR3 sequence (DNA): TGTGCCAGCAGTTACATGGACAGGGGGAATTCACCCCTCCACTTT.

V is TRBV27 and J is TRBJ1-5; 8 nucleotides line up with TRBD1. This CDR3 is built from 15 residues. CDR1 is MNHEY, CDR2 SMNVEV, per germline (reference sequence). Trimming cost V 6 bases and J 1 base; bases outside gene matches: 5. CDR3 region: CASSLGQGSNQPQHF. The CDR3 DNA reads TGTGCCAGCAGCCTCGGACAGGGAAGCAATCAGCCCCAGCATTTT.